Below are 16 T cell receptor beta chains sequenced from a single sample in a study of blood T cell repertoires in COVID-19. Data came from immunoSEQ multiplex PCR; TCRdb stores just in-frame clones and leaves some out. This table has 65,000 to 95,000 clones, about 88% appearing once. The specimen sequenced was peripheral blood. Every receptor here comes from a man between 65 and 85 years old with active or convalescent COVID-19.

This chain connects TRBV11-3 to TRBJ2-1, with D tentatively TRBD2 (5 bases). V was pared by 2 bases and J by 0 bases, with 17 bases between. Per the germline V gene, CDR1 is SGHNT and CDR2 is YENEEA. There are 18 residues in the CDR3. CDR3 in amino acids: CASSLILLALNSYNEQFF. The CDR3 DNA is TGTGCCAGCAGCTTAATCTTGCTAGCCCTCAACTCCTACAATGAGCAGTTCTTC.

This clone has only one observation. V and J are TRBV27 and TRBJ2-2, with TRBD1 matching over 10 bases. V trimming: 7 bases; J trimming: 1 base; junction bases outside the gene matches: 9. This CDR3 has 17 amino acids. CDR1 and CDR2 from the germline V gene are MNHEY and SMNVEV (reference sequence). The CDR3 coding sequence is TGTGCCAGCAACCGTTTTGGGACAGGGGAGAACACCGGGGAGCTGTTTTTT. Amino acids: CASNRFGTGENTGELFF.

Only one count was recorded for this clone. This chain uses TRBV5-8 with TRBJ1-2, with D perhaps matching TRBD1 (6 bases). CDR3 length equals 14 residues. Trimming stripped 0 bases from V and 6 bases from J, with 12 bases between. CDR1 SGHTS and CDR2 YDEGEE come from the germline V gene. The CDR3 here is CASSLGTGWNGYTF. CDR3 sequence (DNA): TGTGCCAGCAGCTTGGGAACAGGGTGGAATGGCTACACCTTC.

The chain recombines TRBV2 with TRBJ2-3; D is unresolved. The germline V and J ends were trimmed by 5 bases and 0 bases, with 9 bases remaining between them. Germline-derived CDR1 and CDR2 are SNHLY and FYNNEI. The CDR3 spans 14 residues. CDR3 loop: CASSRRISTDTQYF. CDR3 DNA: TGTGCCAGCAGTAGGCGGATAAGCACAGATACGCAGTATTTT.

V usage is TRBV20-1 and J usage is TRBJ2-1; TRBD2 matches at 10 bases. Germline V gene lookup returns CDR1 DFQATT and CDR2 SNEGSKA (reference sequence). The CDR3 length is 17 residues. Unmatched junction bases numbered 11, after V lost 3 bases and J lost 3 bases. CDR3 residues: CSASDLLAGTLYNEQFF. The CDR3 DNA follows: TGCAGTGCTAGTGACCTACTAGCGGGGACCCTCTACAATGAGCAGTTCTTC.

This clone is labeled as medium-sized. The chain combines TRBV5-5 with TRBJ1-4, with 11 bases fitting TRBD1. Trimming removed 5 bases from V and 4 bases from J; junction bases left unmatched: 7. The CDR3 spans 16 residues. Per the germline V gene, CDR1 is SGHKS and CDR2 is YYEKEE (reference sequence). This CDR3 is CASRDGQGASNEKLFF. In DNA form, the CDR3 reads TGTGCCAGCAGGGATGGACAGGGGGCTAGTAATGAAAAACTGTTTTTT.

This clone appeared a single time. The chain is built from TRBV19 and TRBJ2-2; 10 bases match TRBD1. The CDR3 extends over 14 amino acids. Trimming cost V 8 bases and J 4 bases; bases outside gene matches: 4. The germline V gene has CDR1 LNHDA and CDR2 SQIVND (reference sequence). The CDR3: CASSGQGSTGELFF. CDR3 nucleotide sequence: TGTGCCAGTTCGGGACAGGGGAGCACCGGGGAGCTGTTTTTT.

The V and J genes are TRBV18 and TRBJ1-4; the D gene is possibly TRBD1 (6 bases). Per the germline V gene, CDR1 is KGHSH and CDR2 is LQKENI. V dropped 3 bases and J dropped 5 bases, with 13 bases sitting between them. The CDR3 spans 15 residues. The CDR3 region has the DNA TGTGCCAGCTCACCTAGGACAGAAGCAAATGAAAAACTGTTTTTT. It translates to CASSPRTEANEKLFF.

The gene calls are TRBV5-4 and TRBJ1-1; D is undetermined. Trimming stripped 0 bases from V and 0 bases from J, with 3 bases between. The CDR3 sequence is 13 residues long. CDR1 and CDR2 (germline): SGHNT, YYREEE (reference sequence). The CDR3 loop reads CASSLVMNTEAFF. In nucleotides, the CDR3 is TGTGCCAGCAGCTTGGTAATGAACACTGAAGCTTTCTTT.

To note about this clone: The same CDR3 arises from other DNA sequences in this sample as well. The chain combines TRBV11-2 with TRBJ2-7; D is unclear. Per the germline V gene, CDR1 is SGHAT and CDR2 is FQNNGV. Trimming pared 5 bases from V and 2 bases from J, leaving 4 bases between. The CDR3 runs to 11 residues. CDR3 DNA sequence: TGTGCCAGCAGCCCGGCCTACGAGCAGTACTTC. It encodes CASSPAYEQYF.

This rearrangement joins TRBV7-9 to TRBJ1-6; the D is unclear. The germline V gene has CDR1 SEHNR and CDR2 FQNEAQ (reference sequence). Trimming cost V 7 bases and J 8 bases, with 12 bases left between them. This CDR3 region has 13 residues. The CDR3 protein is CASTLGTYSPLHF. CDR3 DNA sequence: TGTGCCAGCACCCTAGGAACTTATTCACCCCTCCACTTT. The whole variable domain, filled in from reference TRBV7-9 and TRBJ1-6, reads DTGVSQNPRHKITKRGQNVTFRCDPISEHNRLYWYRQTLGQGPEFLTYFQNEAQLEKSRLLSDRFSAERPKGSFSTLEIQRTEQGDSAMYLCASTLGTYSPLHFGNGTRLTVT.

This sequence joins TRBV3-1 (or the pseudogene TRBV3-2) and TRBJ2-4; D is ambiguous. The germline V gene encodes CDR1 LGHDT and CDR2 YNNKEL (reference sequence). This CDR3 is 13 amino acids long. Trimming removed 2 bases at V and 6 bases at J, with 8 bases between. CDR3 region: CASSQPDRNIQYF. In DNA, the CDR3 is TGTGCCAGCAGCCAACCCGATAGAAACATTCAGTACTTC.

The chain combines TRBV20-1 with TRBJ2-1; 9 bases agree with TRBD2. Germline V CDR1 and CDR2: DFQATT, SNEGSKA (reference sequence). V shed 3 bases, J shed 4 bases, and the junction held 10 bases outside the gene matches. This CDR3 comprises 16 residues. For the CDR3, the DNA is TGCAGTGCTAGTACCGCTCTAGCGGGGATTTACAATGAGCAGTTCTTC. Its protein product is CSASTALAGIYNEQFF.

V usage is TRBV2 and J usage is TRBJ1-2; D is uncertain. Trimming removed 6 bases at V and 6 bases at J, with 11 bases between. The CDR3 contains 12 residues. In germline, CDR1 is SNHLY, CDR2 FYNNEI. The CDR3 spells CASSPSRDGYTF. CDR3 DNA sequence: TGTGCCAGCAGCCCTTCGAGGGATGGCTACACCTTC.

The CDR3 is CASSSEPGRQPQHF. The CDR3, as DNA: TGTGCCAGCAGCTCGGAGCCGGGTAGGCAGCCCCAGCATTTT. V is TRBV5-5 and J is TRBJ1-5, with D hard to call. The germline gives CDR1 SGHKS, CDR2 YYEKEE (reference sequence). The CDR3 covers 14 residues. With 3 bases removed from V and 7 bases from J, the gap between germline ends came to 14 bases.

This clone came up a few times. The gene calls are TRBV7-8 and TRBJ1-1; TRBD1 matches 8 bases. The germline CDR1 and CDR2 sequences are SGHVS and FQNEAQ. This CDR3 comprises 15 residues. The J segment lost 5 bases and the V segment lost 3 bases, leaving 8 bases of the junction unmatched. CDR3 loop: CASSLVDRGYTEAFF. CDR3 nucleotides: TGTGCCAGCAGCTTGGTCGACAGGGGATATACTGAAGCTTTCTTT.